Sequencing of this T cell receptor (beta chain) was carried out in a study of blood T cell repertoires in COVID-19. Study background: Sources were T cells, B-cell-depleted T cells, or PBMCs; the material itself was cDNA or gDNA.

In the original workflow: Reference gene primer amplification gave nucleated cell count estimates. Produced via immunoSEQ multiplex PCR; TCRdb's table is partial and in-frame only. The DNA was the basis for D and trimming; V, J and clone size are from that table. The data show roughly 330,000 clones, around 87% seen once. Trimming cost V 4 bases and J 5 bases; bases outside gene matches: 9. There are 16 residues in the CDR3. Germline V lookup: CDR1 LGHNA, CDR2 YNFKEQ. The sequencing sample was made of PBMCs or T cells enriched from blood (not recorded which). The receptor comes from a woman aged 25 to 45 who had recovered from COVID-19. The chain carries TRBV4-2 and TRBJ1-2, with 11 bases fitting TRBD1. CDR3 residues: CASSPRTGGDTYGYTF. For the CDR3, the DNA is TGTGCCAGCAGCCCCAGGACAGGGGGCGATACGTATGGCTACACCTTC.